A single sample gave rise to the 22 T cell receptor beta chains below, sequenced in a study of vaccination and CD4 T cells after COVID-19. The treatment here: roughly 10-day PBMC culture with coronavirus spike peptide pools or control peptides (ViraFEST assay). These TCRs are of unknown antigen specificity. Sequence data for DNA of cultured CD4+ T cells were generated by the Oncomine TCR Beta short-read assay. In TCRdb, the PCR reads were re-called with MiXCR into one record per CDR3 protein. The table records tens of thousands of distinct CDR3 sequences, around half of them present only once. The material sequenced was CD4+ T cells from blood, cultured in vitro. These TCRs come from a human donor who had recovered from COVID-19.

This clonotype was detected only a few times. Germline is not matched at one junction end, which may reflect a read error. The CDR3 DNA reads as TGCAGTGCTAGAGCCACGGCTCCTACCTTC. Translated, it gives CSARATAPTF. V gene TRBV20-1 combines with J gene TRBJ2-7; no firm D call. The germline gives CDR1 DFQATT, CDR2 SNEGSKA (reference sequence). This CDR3 comprises 10 residues.

This chain joins TRBV30 and TRBJ1-5; 7 bases fit TRBD1. The ends lost 0 bases at V and 0 bases at J; junction bases unmatched: 8. The CDR3 covers 17 residues. CDR1 GTSNPN and CDR2 SVGIG come from the germline V gene (reference sequence). The CDR3 loop reads CAWSVDRTRYSNQPQHF. The CDR3, as DNA: TGTGCCTGGAGTGTGGACAGGACCCGATATAGCAATCAGCCCCAGCATTTT.

This clonotype came up once. The chain combines TRBV11-2 with TRBJ1-4; maybe TRBD1 (5 bases). Germline-derived CDR1 and CDR2 are SGHAT and FQNNGV. V gave up 2 bases and J gave up 7 bases, with 14 bases separating them. The CDR3 loop spans 15 amino acids. Written as DNA, the CDR3 is TGTGCCAGCAGCTTATCCGAGGGGAGCGGTGAAAAACTGTTTTTT. It yields the protein CASSLSEGSGEKLFF.

The chain is built from TRBV6-2 or TRBV6-3 and TRBJ1-2; D not certain. The length of the CDR3 is 12 residues. The V gene lost 8 bases and the J gene lost 5 bases, with 12 bases spanning the gap. Per the germline V gene, CDR1 is MNHEY and CDR2 is SVGEGT. The CDR3 DNA reads as TGTGCCAGCCACCGTCGACCTTATGGCTACACCTTC. Encoded protein: CASHRRPYGYTF.

This clonotype appeared a few times. The rearrangement links TRBV20-1 to TRBJ1-1; 9 nucleotides agree with TRBD1. The V segment lost 4 bases and the J segment 6 bases; nucleotides outside the gene matches: 3. This CDR3 has 12 residues. The germline V gene encodes CDR1 DFQATT and CDR2 SNEGSKA (reference sequence). The CDR3 sequence: CSATRDRAEAFF. The DNA for the CDR3 is TGCAGTGCTACCCGGGACAGGGCTGAAGCTTTCTTT.

This chain joins TRBV7-3 and TRBJ2-5; 7 bases line up with TRBD1. CDR3 length equals 13 residues. J was trimmed by 5 bases and V by 3 bases; bases with no gene match: 3. Germline CDR1 is SGHTA and CDR2 is FQGTGA. The CDR3 DNA reads TGTGCCAGCAGCTTCGGACAGGATGAGACCCAGTACTTC. It is translated as CASSFGQDETQYF.

This clonotype was counted only a few times. The chain combines TRBV19 with TRBJ2-7; a possible D gene is TRBD1 (5 bases). In germline, CDR1 is LNHDA, CDR2 SQIVND (reference sequence). V lost 4 bases and J 2 bases, leaving 12 bases between the germline ends. The CDR3 length is 14 residues. The CDR3 sequence: CASSSQDIPYEQYF. The CDR3 DNA sequence: TGTGCCAGTAGTAGCCAGGACATTCCCTACGAGCAGTACTTC.

The chain carries TRBV5-1 and TRBJ1-1, with TRBD1 identical over 7 bases. Germline assignment: CDR1 SGHRS and CDR2 YFSETQ. V shed 4 bases, J shed 5 bases, and the junction held 17 bases outside the gene matches. The CDR3 contains 17 residues. CDR3 protein: CASSTDPQGITGTEAFF. Here the CDR3 DNA reads TGCGCCAGCAGCACGGATCCACAGGGGATTACGGGGACTGAAGCTTTCTTT. Drawing the rest from reference TRBV5-1 and TRBJ1-1, the complete variable domain is KAGVTQTPRYLIKTRGQQVTLSCSPISGHRSVSWYQQTPGQGLQFLFEYFSETQRNKGNFPGRFSGRQFSNSRSEMNVSTLELGDSALYLCASSTDPQGITGTEAFFGQGTRLTVV.

The chain employs TRBV30 and TRBJ2-5, with TRBD1 matching over 8 bases. The germline V gene has CDR1 GTSNPN and CDR2 SVGIG (reference sequence). The CDR3 is made up of 16 amino acids. V dropped 4 bases and J dropped 5; count of bases not matched to a gene: 15. The CDR3 loop reads CAWKGVRDRRMETQYF. DNA of the CDR3: TGTGCCTGGAAGGGCGTCCGGGACAGGAGAATGGAGACCCAGTACTTC.

CDR3 protein: CASTPRAGNYEQYF. The CDR3 nucleotides read TGTGCCAGCACCCCCCGAGCGGGTAACTACGAGCAGTACTTC. The chain couples TRBV6-1 to TRBJ2-7; D is perhaps TRBD2 (6 bases). Looked up from germline, CDR1 is MNHNS and CDR2 is SASEGT. CDR3 size: 14 residues. Trimming shortened V by 7 bases and J by 3 bases, and 16 bases separated the two germline ends.

In its sample, this clonotype was seen a few times. V gene TRBV2 combines with J gene TRBJ1-1; TRBD1 matches at 7 bases. Trimming removed 4 bases from V and 5 bases from J; junction bases left unmatched: 7. CDR1 is SNHLY and CDR2 is FYNNEI in the germline V gene. The CDR3 runs to 14 residues. In DNA form, the CDR3 reads TGTGCCAGCAGTGTCGCAGGGGGAGGAACTGAAGCTTTCTTT. This sequence encodes CASSVAGGGTEAFF.

V gene TRBV10-2 combines with J gene TRBJ2-7; TRBD2 agrees at 16 bases. With V trimmed by 8 bases and J by 4 bases, 5 bases remained unmatched. This CDR3 comprises 15 residues. Germline CDR1 is WSHSY and CDR2 is SAAADI. CDR3 in amino acids: CASGTSGRALYEQYF. The CDR3 nucleotides read TGCGCCAGCGGGACTAGCGGGAGGGCCTTATACGAGCAGTACTTC.

In this sample, this clonotype turned up a few times. The V call is TRBV20-1, the J call TRBJ1-2, with TRBD1 identical over 9 bases. J lost 0 bases, V lost 5 bases, and 7 bases had no gene match. CDR3 length: 15 residues. Per germline, CDR1 DFQATT and CDR2 SNEGSKA (reference sequence). The CDR3 is CSAPGTGIANYGYTF. The DNA of the CDR3 is TGCAGTGCTCCCGGGACAGGGATAGCTAACTATGGCTACACCTTC.

CDR3 residues: CASSPSAGAAYEQYF. CDR3 DNA sequence: TGTGCCAGCTCACCATCGGCAGGAGCTGCCTACGAGCAGTACTTC. J is TRBJ2-7 and V is TRBV18; no clear D gene. The germline gives CDR1 KGHSH, CDR2 LQKENI. This CDR3 has 15 residues. Deletions cut 2 bases from V and 2 bases from J, with 13 bases between.

The rearrangement links TRBV7-3 to TRBJ2-5; 11 positions match TRBD1. Trimming removed 2 bases from V and 4 bases from J; junction bases left unmatched: 3. The germline V gene encodes CDR1 SGHTA and CDR2 FQGTGA. This CDR3 contains 15 residues. This CDR3 is CASSLSGQGVETQYF. CDR3 nucleotides: TGTGCCAGCAGCTTATCGGGACAGGGGGTAGAGACCCAGTACTTC. Full variable domain (missing parts from reference TRBV7-3 and TRBJ2-5): GAGVSQTPSNKVTEKGKYVELRCDPISGHTALYWYRQSLGQGPEFLIYFQGTGAADDSGLPNDRFFAVRPEGSVSTLKIQRTERGDSAVYLCASSLSGQGVETQYFGPGTRLLVL.

This clonotype was observed a handful of times. The V call is TRBV7-9, the J call TRBJ1-5; no reliable D call. The CDR3 runs to 18 residues. From germline, CDR1 is SEHNR and CDR2 FQNEAQ (reference sequence). The ends were cut back, 5 bases at V and 1 base at J, with 21 bases in the middle. CDR3 nucleotides: TGTGCCAGCAGCACCTCAGACCGACTCGGGTGGAGCAATCAGCCCCAGCATTTT. Translating gives CASSTSDRLGWSNQPQHF.

The chain uses TRBV4-1 and TRBJ1-1, with D perhaps matching TRBD1 (5 bases). Germline V gene sequence: CDR1 MGHRA, CDR2 YSYEKL. Trimming left V 0 bases short and J 8 bases short, with 19 bases between. CDR3 length: 16 amino acids. Written as DNA, the CDR3 is TGCGCCAGCAGCCAAGATTTTTCGGGGCTCGCCCCAGAAGCTTTCTTT. Translating it yields CASSQDFSGLAPEAFF.

The V and J genes are TRBV19 and TRBJ2-3, with 11 bases matching TRBD2. The CDR3 is 15 residues long. The ends lost 6 bases at V and 6 bases at J; junction bases unmatched: 8. The germline CDR1 and CDR2 sequences are LNHDA and SQIVND (reference sequence). CDR3 nucleotide sequence: TGTGCCAGTAGAAGGCTAGCGGGAGGCGGGGATACGCAGTATTTT. Protein product: CASRRLAGGGDTQYF.

The chain's CDR3 is CAWSVHRTSGNLRFF. The CDR3 bases are TGTGCCTGGAGTGTACACAGGACTAGCGGAAACTTAAGGTTCTTC. V gene TRBV30 combines with J gene TRBJ2-1, with 10 positions matching TRBD2. This CDR3 has 15 amino acids. Looked up from germline, CDR1 is GTSNPN and CDR2 is SVGIG (reference sequence). Trimming at V came to 0 bases and at J to 15 bases, leaving 14 bases not matched to a gene.

This clonotype appeared a few times. The CDR3 loop is CASSLWLTYEQYF. As DNA, the CDR3 is TGTGCCAGCAGTTTGTGGCTGACCTACGAGCAGTACTTC. V and J are TRBV12-3 or TRBV12-4 and TRBJ2-7; no clear D gene. Trimming took 3 bases from V and 2 from J, leaving 8 bases between them. This CDR3 comprises 13 residues.

The gene calls are TRBV2 and TRBJ1-6, with D possibly TRBD1 on 5 matching bases. Germline values: CDR1 SNHLY, CDR2 FYNNEI. V lost 6 bases and J 2 bases, leaving 14 bases between the germline ends. The CDR3 extends over 16 amino acids. CDR3 region: CASRVTGTAYNSPLHF. CDR3 DNA: TGTGCCAGCAGGGTTACCGGGACGGCCTATAATTCACCCCTCCACTTT.

The rearrangement links TRBV7-2 to TRBJ2-1; D may be TRBD1 or TRBD2 (5 bases each). Germline-derived CDR1 and CDR2 are SGHTA and FQGNSA. The CDR3 runs 13 residues. The V gene lost 5 bases and the J gene lost 9 bases, with 14 bases spanning the gap. The CDR3 DNA reads as TGTGCCAGCAGCCGCCGGGACCTGGGTGAGCAGTTCTTC. Residues: CASSRRDLGEQFF.